This passage covers 15 T cell receptor beta chains from one sample sequenced in a study of blood T cell repertoires in COVID-19. The table came from immunoSEQ multiplex PCR; TCRdb's copy has only in-frame clones and leaves some out. The sample contains about 200,000 clones, about 86% of which appear only once. Sequenced material: peripheral blood. The receptor set was obtained from a woman aged 50 to 65 with COVID-19, enrolled during active disease.

V is TRBV5-1 and J is TRBJ2-5, with 9 bases aligning to TRBD1. The CDR3 runs 15 residues. V was pared by 0 bases and J by 2 bases, with 2 bases of the junction left unmatched. The germline CDR1 and CDR2 sequences are SGHRS and YFSETQ. In DNA form, the CDR3 reads TGCGCCAGCAGCTTGGGGGACAGGGTACAAGAGACCCAGTACTTC. Translation gives CASSLGDRVQETQYF.

The chain uses TRBV19 and TRBJ2-1, with 7 bases matching TRBD1. Trimming removed 6 bases from V and 7 bases from J; junction bases left unmatched: 6. CDR1 is LNHDA, CDR2 SQIVND, per germline (reference sequence). This CDR3 is 13 amino acids long. The CDR3 loop is CASRDRLYNEQFF. In nucleotides, the CDR3 is TGTGCCAGTAGGGACAGGTTGTATAATGAGCAGTTCTTC.

This clone was observed a single time. CDR3 DNA sequence: TGTGCCAGCAGTGCGATTTGGCAAGAGACCCAGTACTTC. Its translation: CASSAIWQETQYF. This chain uses TRBV27 with TRBJ2-5; D unclear. This CDR3 has 13 residues. V lost 5 bases and J lost 2, with 9 bases in between. The germline V gene encodes CDR1 MNHEY and CDR2 SMNVEV (reference sequence).

This chain uses TRBV28 with TRBJ1-6, with no clear D. V lost 5 bases and J 6 bases, leaving 11 bases between the germline ends. This CDR3 region has 14 residues. Germline V lookup: CDR1 MDHEN, CDR2 SYDVKM. CDR3 region: CASSPGQANSPLHF. The DNA for the CDR3 is TGTGCCAGCAGTCCCGGCCAGGCTAATTCACCCCTCCACTTT.

The table lists this clone with a few counts. This rearrangement joins TRBV5-4 to TRBJ1-3; perhaps TRBD1 as D (5 bases). This CDR3 comprises 14 residues. V lost 2 bases to trimming and J lost 4 bases, with 10 bases between them. Germline V gene lookup returns CDR1 SGHNT and CDR2 YYREEE (reference sequence). As DNA, the CDR3 is TGTGCCAGCAGCTTCGCGGGGACGGGAAACACCATATATTTT. Encoded protein: CASSFAGTGNTIYF.

This chain connects TRBV10-2 to TRBJ1-1; D is uncertain. This CDR3 has 13 amino acids. With 0 bases removed from V and 4 bases from J, the gap between germline ends came to 6 bases. Germline V gene lookup returns CDR1 WSHSY and CDR2 SAAADI. The CDR3 protein is CASSESPRTEAFF. CDR3 DNA sequence: TGCGCCAGCAGTGAGTCCCCCCGCACTGAAGCTTTCTTT.

The genes are TRBV4-1 and TRBJ2-3, with D uncertain. Trimming cost V 3 bases and J 6 bases, with 16 bases left between them. Germline lookup yields CDR1 MGHRA and CDR2 YSYEKL. This CDR3 has 15 amino acids. The CDR3 loop reads CASSQVNPSRDTQYF. As DNA, the CDR3 is TGCGCCAGCAGCCAGGTCAATCCCTCCCGGGATACGCAGTATTTT.

This clone was recorded only once. The chain couples TRBV9 to TRBJ2-3; perhaps TRBD1 as D (6 bases). Trimming shortened V by 0 bases and J by 6 bases, and 14 bases separated the two germline ends. The CDR3 is made up of 15 amino acids. Germline assignment: CDR1 SGDLS and CDR2 YYNGEE. CDR3 DNA sequence: TGTGCCAGCAGCGTAGCTAGAGGGGGACCCGATACGCAGTATTTT. Protein product: CASSVARGGPDTQYF. Supplemented by reference TRBV9 and TRBJ2-3, the full variable domain reads DSGVTQTPKHLITATGQRVTLRCSPRSGDLSVYWYQQSLDQGLQFLIQYYNGEERAKGNILERFSAQQFPDLHSELNLSSLELGDSALYFCASSVARGGPDTQYFGPGTRLTVL.

This chain connects TRBV23-1 to TRBJ1-4; no clear D gene. TRBV23-1 is reported as an ORF; its role is uncertain. The CDR3 length is 16 residues. With 5 bases removed from V and 4 bases from J, the gap between germline ends came to 17 bases. The CDR3 here is CASSLDPEQINEKLFF. CDR3 DNA sequence: TGCGCCAGCAGTTTGGATCCGGAGCAGATTAATGAAAAACTGTTTTTT.

The chain uses TRBV11-3 and TRBJ2-3; 10 bases fit TRBD2. CDR3 size: 17 residues. Germline loops: CDR1 SGHNT, CDR2 YENEEA. The V segment lost 4 bases and the J segment 5 bases; nucleotides outside the gene matches: 12. The CDR3 here is CASSYLAGEENGDTQYF. CDR3 nucleotides: TGTGCCAGCAGCTACCTAGCGGGGGAGGAGAATGGAGATACGCAGTATTTT.

The rearrangement joins TRBV10-1 to TRBJ2-5, with unresolved D. The CDR3 contains 13 residues. Trimming cost V 1 base and J 5 bases, with 8 bases left between them. Per germline, CDR1 WNHNN and CDR2 SYGVQD (reference sequence). The CDR3 sequence is CASSEYSRETQYF. CDR3 DNA: TGCGCCAGCAGTGAGTACAGTCGGGAGACCCAGTACTTC.

The chain joins TRBV27 to TRBJ1-2; 7 bases fit TRBD1. V lost 2 bases and J lost 0; bases outside the gene matches: 12. The CDR3 runs to 18 residues. CDR1 is MNHEY, CDR2 SMNVEV, per germline (reference sequence). For the CDR3, the DNA is TGTGCCAGCAGTTTAAGGAGGGGGCTTCCTTTAGCTAACTATGGCTACACCTTC. Translating gives CASSLRRGLPLANYGYTF.

The chain is built from TRBV15 and TRBJ2-3, with unresolved D. The CDR3 sequence is 14 residues long. The V end was cut by 1 base, the J end by 2 bases, with 7 bases between. Germline V gives CDR1 LNHNV, CDR2 YYDKDF (reference sequence). CDR3 DNA: TGTGCCACCAGCAGAGGAGGTACCACAGATACGCAGTATTTT. As protein: CATSRGGTTDTQYF.

The CDR3 sequence is CASSTNRGAEAFF. CDR3 DNA: TGTGCCAGCTCCACCAACAGGGGCGCTGAAGCTTTCTTT. The rearrangement joins TRBV12-3 or TRBV12-4 to TRBJ1-1; TRBD1 aligns across 7 bases. The CDR3 totals 13 residues. V was pared by 8 bases and J by 6 bases, with 9 bases of the junction left unmatched.

The chain is built from TRBV10-3 and TRBJ2-1; tentatively, D is TRBD2 (6 bases). V lost 6 bases and J lost 2, with 14 bases in between. This CDR3 contains 15 residues. Germline V gene data show CDR1 as ENHRY and CDR2 as SYGVKD. This CDR3 reads CAIRAGTLTYNEQFF. CDR3 bases: TGTGCCATCAGAGCCGGGACTCTGACCTACAATGAGCAGTTCTTC.